This TCR beta chain was recovered during a study of PD-1 blockade in classical Hodgkin lymphoma (dated by TCRdb to 2018 to 2020). Regarding the study in general: Nivolumab dosing was 3 mg/kg intravenously every 2 weeks, continuing until either disease progression or unacceptable toxicity. The study used CyTOF and TCR beta sequencing to define a peripheral blood immune signature of response to PD-1 blockade in classical Hodgkin lymphoma.

Turning to this clone: Its target antigen remains unknown. No qualities accompany the bases; no much larger clone lies one base away.

The paper as a whole reports these results and caveats: Baseline TCR diversity was reported as lower in newly diagnosed patients than in healthy donors, and lower still in relapsed/refractory patients. By C4D1, a significant rise was seen in CD4+ TCR diversity but not in CD8+ TCR diversity (p=0.0027 vs p=0.16), and the rise was most apparent among complete responders (p=0.02). Diversity was lower in patients who began nivolumab less than 1 year after ASCT, so these patients were left out of later analyses to avoid confounding by immune reconstitution. Trial patients with a complete response had baseline diversity similar to that of newly diagnosed patients, while partial responders and progressors had significantly lower diversity. The study covered only a single clinical trial cohort, and the causes of the repertoire differences, possibly disease activity or prior therapy, were still not defined.

The Qiagen DNeasy kit was used to extract genomic DNA from unsorted PBMCs and from the negatively selected CD4+ and CD8+ fractions. Using primers that anneal to V and J segments, immunoSEQ multiplex PCR amplified the TCR beta CDR3 regions. A synthetic immune receptor repertoire was used to minimize amplification bias, and remaining bias was computationally removed after sequencing. As for the original processing: Repertoire diversity was quantified as the Shannon entropy index using custom Python scripts. Unsorted, CD4+ and CD8+ repertoires were analyzed separately, except in combined analyses where CD4+ and CD8+ sequences were merged in silico. A clone counted as expanded when the clone's frequency after treatment rose at least 2-fold relative to C1D1, and clones undetected at baseline were given a pseudocount of 0.5. Singleton clones were defined as clones with 0 or 1 copy at C1D1, and non-singleton clones were defined as clones with 2 or more copies. By matching protein sequences in sorted samples from the same patient, clones expanded in unsorted samples were annotated as CD4+, CD8+ or unknown. Wilcoxon tests on paired samples were used to test changes in diversity from C1D1 to C4D1. The source is immuneACCESS, and TCRdb retained only in-frame sequences with V and J called. Part of the clones is not carried over; for the studies checked, unresolved V genes explain less than half of this, and the remainder is unexplained. The DNA was the basis for D and trimming; V, J and clone size are from that table. A total of over 70,000 clones appear in this sample, 75% to 90% of them only once. Jointly, the top ten make up roughly a fifth of the sample.

Sequences SGDLS (CDR1) and YYNGEE (CDR2) are obtained from the germline V gene. The CDR3 holds 16 amino acids from the cysteine to the phenylalanine. The kept DNA is CDR3 alone, 48 bases in frame from the first base. The germline ends are 16 bases apart after V is trimmed by 0 bases and J by 6 bases. According to the study, the label for this sample's time point signals: cycle 1 day 1 (C1D1), immediately before nivolumab initiation. All trial patients had relapsed after autologous stem cell transplantation, with cohorts A, B and C differing in prior brentuximab vedotin exposure. The trial cohort was composed of 56 patients with relapsed/refractory classical Hodgkin lymphoma, for whom complete response, partial response or progressive disease was recorded as best overall response. Single-agent nivolumab was administered to trial patients in the multi-cohort phase II CheckMate 205 trial. Best overall response was determined by an independent review committee according to the 2007 International Working Group response criteria. Trial PBMCs were obtained immediately prior to nivolumab initiation (C1D1) and on therapy at cycle 2 day 1 and cycle 4 day 1. Peripheral blood was collected in 8 mL Vacutainer Cell Preparation Tubes, from which PBMCs were isolated by centrifugation and then cryopreserved.

The source was peripheral blood mononuclear cells (PBMCs), collected at baseline. This receptor was taken from a human donor with classical Hodgkin lymphoma. The rearranged segments are TRBV9 and TRBJ2-1; the D gene is unclear. The bases read TGTGCCAGCAGCGTAGGAACCACTCGCCGCGGCAATGAGCAGTTCTTC. Translated, this is CASSVGTTRRGNEQFF.